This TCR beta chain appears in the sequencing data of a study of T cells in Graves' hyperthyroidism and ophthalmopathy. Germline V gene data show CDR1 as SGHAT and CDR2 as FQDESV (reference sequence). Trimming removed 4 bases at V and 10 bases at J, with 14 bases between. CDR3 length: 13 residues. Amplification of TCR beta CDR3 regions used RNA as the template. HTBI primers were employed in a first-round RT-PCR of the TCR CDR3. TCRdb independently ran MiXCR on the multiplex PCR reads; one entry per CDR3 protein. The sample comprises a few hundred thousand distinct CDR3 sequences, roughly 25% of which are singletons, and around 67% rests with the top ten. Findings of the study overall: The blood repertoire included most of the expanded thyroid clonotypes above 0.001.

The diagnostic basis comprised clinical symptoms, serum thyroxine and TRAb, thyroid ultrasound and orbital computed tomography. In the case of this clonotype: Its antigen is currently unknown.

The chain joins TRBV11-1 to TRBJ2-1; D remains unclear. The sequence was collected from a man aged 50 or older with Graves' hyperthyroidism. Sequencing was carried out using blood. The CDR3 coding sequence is TGTGCCAGCAGCTCTAGAAACGGCCAAGAGCAGTTCTTC. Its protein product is CASSSRNGQEQFF.